This T cell receptor beta chain was observed in a study of blood T cells in healthy people across ages. Next came a second PCR, run for about 7 to 11 cycles, which used a sample-barcoded 5' primer along with a J-beta primer mix. In TCRdb, the 5' RACE reads were re-called with MiXCR into one record per CDR3 protein. Of hundreds of thousands of distinct CDR3 sequences in the sample, 40% to 55% were seen once. The CDR3 extends over 17 amino acids. V was trimmed by 3 bases and J by 0 bases, leaving 12 bases between them. Germline CDR1 reads MDHEN; CDR2 reads SYDVKM. This clonotype has only one observation. The antigen is undetermined. Overall study results and limits: Diversity of TCR beta per million T cells declined in a roughly linear way with age.

This TCR derives from an elderly man in good health. The sample was blood. The V gene is TRBV28, the J gene TRBJ2-6, with no clear D. CDR3 loop: CASSFVAESSGANVLTF. The DNA for the CDR3 is TGTGCCAGCAGTTTCGTCGCGGAAAGCTCTGGGGCCAACGTCCTGACTTTC.